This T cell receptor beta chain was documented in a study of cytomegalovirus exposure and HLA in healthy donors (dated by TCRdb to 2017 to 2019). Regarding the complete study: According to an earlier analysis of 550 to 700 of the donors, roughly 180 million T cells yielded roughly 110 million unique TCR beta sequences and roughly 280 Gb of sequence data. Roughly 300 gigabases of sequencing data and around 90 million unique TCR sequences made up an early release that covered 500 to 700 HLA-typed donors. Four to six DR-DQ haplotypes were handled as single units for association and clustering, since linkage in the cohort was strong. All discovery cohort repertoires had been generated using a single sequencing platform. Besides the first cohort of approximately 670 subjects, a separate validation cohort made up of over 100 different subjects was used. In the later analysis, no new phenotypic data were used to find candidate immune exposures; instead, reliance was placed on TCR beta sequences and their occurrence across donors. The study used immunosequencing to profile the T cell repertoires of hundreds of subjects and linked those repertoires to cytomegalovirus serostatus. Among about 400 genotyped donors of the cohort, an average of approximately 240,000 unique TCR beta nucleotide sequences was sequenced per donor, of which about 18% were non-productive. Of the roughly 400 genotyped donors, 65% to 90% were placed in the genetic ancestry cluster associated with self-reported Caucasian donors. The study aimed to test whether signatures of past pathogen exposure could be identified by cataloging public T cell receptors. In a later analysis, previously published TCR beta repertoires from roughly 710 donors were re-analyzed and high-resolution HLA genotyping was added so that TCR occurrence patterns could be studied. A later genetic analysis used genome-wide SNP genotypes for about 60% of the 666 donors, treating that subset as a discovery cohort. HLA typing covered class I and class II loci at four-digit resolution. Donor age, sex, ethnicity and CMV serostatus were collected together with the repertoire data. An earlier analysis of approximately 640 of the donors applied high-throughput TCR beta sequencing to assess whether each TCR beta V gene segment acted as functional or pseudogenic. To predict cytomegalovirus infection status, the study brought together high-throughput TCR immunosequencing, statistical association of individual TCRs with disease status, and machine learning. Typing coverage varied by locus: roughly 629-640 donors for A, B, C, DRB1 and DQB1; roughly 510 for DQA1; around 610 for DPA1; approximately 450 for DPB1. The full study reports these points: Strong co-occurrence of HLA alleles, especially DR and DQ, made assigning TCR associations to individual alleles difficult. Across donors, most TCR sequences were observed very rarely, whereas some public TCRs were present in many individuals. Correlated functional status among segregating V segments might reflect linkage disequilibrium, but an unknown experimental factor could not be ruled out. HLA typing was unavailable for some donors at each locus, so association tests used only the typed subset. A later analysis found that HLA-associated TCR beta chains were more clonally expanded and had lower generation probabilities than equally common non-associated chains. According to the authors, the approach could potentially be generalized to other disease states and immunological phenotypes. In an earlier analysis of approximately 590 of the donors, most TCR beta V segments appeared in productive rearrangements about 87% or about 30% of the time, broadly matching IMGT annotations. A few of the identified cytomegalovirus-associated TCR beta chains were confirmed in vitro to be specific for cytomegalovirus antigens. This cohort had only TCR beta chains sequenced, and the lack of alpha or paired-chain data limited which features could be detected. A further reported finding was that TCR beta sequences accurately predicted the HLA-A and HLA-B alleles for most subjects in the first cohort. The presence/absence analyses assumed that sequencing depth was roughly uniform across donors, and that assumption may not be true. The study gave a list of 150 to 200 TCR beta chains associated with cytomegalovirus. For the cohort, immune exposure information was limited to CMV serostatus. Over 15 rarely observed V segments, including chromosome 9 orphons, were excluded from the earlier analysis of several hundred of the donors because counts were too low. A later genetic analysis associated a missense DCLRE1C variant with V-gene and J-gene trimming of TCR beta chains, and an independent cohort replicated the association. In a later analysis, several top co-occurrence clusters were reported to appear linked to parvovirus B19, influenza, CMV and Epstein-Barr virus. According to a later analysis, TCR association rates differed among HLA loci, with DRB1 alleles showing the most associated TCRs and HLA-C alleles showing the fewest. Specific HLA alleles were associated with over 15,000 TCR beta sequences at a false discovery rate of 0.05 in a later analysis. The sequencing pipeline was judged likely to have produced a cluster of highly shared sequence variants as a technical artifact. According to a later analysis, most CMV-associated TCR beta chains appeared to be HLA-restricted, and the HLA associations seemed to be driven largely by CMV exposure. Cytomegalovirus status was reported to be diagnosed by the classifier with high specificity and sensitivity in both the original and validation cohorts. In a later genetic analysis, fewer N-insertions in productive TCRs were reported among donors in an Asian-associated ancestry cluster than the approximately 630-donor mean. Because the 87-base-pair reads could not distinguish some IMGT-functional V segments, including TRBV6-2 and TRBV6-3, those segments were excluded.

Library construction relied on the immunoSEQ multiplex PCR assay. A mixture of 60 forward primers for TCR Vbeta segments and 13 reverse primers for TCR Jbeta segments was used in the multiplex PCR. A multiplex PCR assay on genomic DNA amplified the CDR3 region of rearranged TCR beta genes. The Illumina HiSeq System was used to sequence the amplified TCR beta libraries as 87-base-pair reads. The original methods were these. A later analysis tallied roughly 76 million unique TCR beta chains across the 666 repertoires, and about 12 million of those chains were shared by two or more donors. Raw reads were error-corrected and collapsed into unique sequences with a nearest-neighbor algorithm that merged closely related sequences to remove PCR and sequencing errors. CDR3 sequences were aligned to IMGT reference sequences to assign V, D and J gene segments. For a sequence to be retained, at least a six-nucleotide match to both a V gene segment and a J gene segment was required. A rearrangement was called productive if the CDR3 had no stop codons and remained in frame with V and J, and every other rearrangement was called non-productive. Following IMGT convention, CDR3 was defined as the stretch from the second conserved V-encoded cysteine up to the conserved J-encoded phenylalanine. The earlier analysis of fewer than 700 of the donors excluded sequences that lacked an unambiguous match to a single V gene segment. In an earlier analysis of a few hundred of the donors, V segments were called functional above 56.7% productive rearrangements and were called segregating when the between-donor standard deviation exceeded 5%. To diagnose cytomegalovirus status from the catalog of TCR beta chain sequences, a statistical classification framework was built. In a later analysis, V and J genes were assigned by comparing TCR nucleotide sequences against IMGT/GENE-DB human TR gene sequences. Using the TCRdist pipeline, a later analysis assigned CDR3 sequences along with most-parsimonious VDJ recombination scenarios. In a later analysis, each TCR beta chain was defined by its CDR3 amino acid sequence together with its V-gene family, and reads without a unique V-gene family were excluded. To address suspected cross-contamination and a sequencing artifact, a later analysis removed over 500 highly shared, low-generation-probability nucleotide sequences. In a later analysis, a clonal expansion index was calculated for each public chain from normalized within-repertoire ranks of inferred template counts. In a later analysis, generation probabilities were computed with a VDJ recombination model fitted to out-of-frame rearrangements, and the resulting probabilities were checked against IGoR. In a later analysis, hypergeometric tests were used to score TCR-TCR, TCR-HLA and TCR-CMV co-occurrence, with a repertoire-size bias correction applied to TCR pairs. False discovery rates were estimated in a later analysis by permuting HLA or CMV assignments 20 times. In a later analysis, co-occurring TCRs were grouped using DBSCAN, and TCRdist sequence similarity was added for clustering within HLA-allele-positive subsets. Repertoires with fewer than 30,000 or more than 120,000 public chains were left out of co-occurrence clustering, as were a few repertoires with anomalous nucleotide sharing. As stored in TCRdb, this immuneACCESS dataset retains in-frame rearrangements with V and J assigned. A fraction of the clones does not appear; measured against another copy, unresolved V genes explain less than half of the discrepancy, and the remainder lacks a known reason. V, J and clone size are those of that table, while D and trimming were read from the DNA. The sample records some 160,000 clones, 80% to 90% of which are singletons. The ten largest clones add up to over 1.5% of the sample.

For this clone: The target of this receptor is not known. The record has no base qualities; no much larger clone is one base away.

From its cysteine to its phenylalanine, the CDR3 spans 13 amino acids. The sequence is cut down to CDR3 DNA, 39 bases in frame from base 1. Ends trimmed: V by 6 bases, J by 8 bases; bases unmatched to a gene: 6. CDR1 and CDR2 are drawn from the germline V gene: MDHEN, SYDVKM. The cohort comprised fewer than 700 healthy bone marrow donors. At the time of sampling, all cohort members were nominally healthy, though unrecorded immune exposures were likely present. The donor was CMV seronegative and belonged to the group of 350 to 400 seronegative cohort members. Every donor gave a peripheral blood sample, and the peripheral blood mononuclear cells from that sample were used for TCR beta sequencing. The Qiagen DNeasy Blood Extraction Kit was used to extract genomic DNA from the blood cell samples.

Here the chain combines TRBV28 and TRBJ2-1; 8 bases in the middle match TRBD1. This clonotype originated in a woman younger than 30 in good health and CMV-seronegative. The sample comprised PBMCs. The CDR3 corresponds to CASRDRDRYEQFF. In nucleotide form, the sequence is TGTGCCAGCAGAGACCGGGACAGGTATGAGCAGTTCTTC. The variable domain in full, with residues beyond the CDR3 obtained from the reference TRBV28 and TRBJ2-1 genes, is DVKVTQSSRYLVKRTGEKVFLECVQDMDHENMFWYRQDPGLGLRLIYFSYDVKMKEKGDIPEGYSVSREKKERFSLILESASTNQTSMYLCASRDRDRYEQFFGPGTRLTVL.